A selection of T cell receptor beta chains follows, all from one sample in a study of Graves' ophthalmopathy and Graves' hyperthyroidism. Using its own MiXCR run on the multiplex PCR reads, TCRdb lists one record per CDR3 protein. The data hold approximately 540,000 distinct CDR3 sequences, with roughly 40% observed a single time. Sequencing was done on a sample of peripheral blood or thyroid tissue (not recorded which). The receptors shown here come from an adult man with Graves' hyperthyroidism. Each CDR3 is given with its conserved first and last residue. The D gene is left open where the match is weak. Only part of the rows carry a size: once, few, many, or a class if the clone is expanded.

J: TRBJ1-4
V: TRBV29-1
size: -
D: -
DNA: TGCAGCGTTGACGAGGGCGGCACTGAAAAACTGTTTTTT
CDR3: CSVDEGGTEKLFF

J: TRBJ2-7
V: TRBV7-6
size: many
D: TRBD1
DNA: TGTGCCAGCAGCCGCAGCGGACAGGGGGCTGACGAGCAGTACTTC
CDR3: CASSRSGQGADEQYF

J: TRBJ1-1
V: TRBV7-9
size: -
D: -
DNA: TGTGCCAGCAGCCAAGATGGCCCATTCCGCACTGAAGCTTTCTTT
CDR3: CASSQDGPFRTEAFF

J: TRBJ2-7
V: TRBV7-9
size: -
D: TRBD2
DNA: TGTGCCAGCAGCTTAGGCGGGGACTATACCTACGAGCAGTACTTC
CDR3: CASSLGGDYTYEQYF

J: TRBJ1-4
V: TRBV7-9
size: few
D: -
DNA: TGTGCCGCGAGCGATGAAAAAAGGAGACTGTTTTTT
CDR3: CAASDEKRRLFF

J: TRBJ2-7
V: TRBV4-1
size: few
D: TRBD2
DNA: TGCGCCAGCAGCCAACATCTAGGCGGGAGTTCTTCCTACGAGCAGTACTTC
CDR3: CASSQHLGGSSSYEQYF

J: TRBJ1-5
V: TRBV20-1
size: many
D: -
DNA: TGCAGTGCTATCAAGGGTAGTTGGGATCAGCCCCAGCATTTT
CDR3: CSAIKGSWDQPQHF

J: TRBJ1-4
V: TRBV20-1
size: many
D: TRBD1
DNA: TGCAGTGCTAGAGACATTCGTGGGACAGGGGTCGAAAAACTGTTTTTT
CDR3: CSARDIRGTGVEKLFF

J: TRBJ2-3
V: TRBV7-2
size: few
D: -
DNA: TGTGCCAGCAGCTTAGGGCCGGGAAGCACAGATACGCAGTATTTT
CDR3: CASSLGPGSTDTQYF

J: TRBJ2-7
V: TRBV5-1
size: -
D: -
DNA: TGCGCCAGCAGCGCTGACGGAGAATACGGGCAGTACTTC
CDR3: CASSADGEYGQYF